This T cell receptor beta chain was captured in a study of T cells in Graves' hyperthyroidism and ophthalmopathy. Study-wide points: Blood also showed most of the thyroid clonotypes that were expanded above 0.001. Using 13 V-J features, a model discriminated ophthalmopathy from stable hyperthyroidism. Before onset, ophthalmopathy was predicted by the model a median about 6.2 months earlier.

Researchers took RNA transcripts and amplified the TCR beta CDR3 regions from them. Researchers ran a first-round RT-PCR on the TCR CDR3 using the HTBI primer set. TCRdb reanalysed the multiplex PCR reads using MiXCR and keeps one entry per CDR3 protein. The sample lists hundreds of thousands of distinct CDR3 sequences, 22% occurring once. CDR1 is MNHEY, CDR2 SMNVEV, per germline (reference sequence). V was clipped by 7 bases and J by 1 base, with 16 bases between them. CDR3 size: 15 residues. As regards this clonotype: No antigen is known for it.

This sequence joins TRBV27 and TRBJ1-1; no clear D. The TCR was taken from a man aged 25-45 years with Graves' ophthalmopathy. Specimen: blood. CDR3 amino acids: CASIKDRRSNTEAFF. Here the CDR3 DNA reads TGTGCCAGCATTAAAGATAGACGCTCGAACACTGAAGCTTTCTTT.